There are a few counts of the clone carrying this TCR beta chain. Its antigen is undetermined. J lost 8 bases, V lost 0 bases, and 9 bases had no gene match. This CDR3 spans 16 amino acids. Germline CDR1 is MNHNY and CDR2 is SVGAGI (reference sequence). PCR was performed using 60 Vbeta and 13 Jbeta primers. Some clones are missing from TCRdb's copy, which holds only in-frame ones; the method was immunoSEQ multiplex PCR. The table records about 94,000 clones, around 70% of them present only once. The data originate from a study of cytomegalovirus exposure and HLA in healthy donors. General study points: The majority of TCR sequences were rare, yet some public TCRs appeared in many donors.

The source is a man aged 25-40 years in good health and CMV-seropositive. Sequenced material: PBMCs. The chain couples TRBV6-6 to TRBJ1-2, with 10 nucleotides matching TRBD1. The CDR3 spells CASSYSIAGTGDGYTF. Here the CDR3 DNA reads TGTGCCAGCAGTTACTCGATCGCCGGGACAGGGGACGGCTACACCTTC.